This T cell receptor beta chain was sequenced during a study of T cell responses to AZD1222 COVID-19 vaccine. General study findings and limits: Baseline serology detected seropositivity in only 5 to 7 AZD1222 recipients.

This CDR3 comprises 12 residues. V lost 4 bases and J lost 7, with 10 bases in between. With respect to this clone: Its antigen is not known.

The repertoire was sequenced with immunoSEQ multiplex PCR; TCRdb's copy has only in-frame clones and lacks some. The sample lists about 140,000 clones; over 85% were seen once. The chain recombines TRBV12-3 or TRBV12-4 with TRBJ1-1, with unresolved D. Sequencing used peripheral blood, obtained on day 0 of AZD1222 vaccination. The source of this sequence is an adult in good health. In nucleotides, the CDR3 is TGTGCCAGCAGTTCGGGGAGGAATGAAGCTTTCTTT. This sequence encodes CASSSGRNEAFF.